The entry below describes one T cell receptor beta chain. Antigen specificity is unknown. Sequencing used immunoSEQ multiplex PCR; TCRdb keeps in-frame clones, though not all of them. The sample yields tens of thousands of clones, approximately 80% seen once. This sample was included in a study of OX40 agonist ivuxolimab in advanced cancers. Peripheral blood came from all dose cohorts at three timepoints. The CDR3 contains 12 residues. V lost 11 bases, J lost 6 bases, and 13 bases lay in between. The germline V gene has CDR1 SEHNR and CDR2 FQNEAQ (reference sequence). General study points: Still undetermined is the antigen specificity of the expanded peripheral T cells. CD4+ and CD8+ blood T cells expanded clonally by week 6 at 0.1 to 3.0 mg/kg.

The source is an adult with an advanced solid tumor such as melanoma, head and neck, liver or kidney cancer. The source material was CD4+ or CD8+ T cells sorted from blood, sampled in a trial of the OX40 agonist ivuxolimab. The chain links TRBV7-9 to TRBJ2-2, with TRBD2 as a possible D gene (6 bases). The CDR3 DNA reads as TGTGCCCTCGCCGGGGAGGCCGGGGAGCTGTTTTTT. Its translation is CALAGEAGELFF. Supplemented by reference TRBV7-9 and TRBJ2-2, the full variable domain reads DTGVSQNPRHKITKRGQNVTFRCDPISEHNRLYWYRQTLGQGPEFLTYFQNEAQLEKSRLLSDRFSAERPKGSFSTLEIQRTEQGDSAMYLCALAGEAGELFFGEGSRLTVL.